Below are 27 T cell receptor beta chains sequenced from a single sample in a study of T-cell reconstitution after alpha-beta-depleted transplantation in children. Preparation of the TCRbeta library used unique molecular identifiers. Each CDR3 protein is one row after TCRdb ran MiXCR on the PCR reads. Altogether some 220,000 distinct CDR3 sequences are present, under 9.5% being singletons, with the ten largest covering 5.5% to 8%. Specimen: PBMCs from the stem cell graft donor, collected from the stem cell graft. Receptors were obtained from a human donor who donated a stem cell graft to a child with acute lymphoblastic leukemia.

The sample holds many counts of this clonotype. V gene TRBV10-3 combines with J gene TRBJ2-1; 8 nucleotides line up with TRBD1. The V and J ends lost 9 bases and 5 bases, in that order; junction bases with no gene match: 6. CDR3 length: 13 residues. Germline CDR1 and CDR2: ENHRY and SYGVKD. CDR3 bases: TGTGCCATTGCGACAGGGGCAGACAATGAGCAGTTCTTC. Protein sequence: CAIATGADNEQFF.

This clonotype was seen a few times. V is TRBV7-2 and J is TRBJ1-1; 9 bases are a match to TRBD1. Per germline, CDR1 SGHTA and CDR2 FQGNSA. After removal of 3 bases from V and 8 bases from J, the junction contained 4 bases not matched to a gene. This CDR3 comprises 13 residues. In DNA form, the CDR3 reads TGTGCCAGCAGCTTTACAGGGGGCGAGGAAGCTTTCTTT. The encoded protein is CASSFTGGEEAFF.

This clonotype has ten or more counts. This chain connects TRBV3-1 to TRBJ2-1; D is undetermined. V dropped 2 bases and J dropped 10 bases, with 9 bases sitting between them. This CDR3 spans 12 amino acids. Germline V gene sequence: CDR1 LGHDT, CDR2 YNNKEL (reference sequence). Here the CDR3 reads CASSQSLGEQFF. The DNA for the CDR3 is TGTGCCAGCAGCCAATCTTTAGGGGAGCAGTTCTTC.

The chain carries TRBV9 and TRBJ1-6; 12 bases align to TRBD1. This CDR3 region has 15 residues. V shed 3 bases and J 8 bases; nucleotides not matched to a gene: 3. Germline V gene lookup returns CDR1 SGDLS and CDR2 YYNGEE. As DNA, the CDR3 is TGTGCCAGCAGCGCCGGGACAGGGGGCTATTCACCCCTCCACTTT. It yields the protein CASSAGTGGYSPLHF. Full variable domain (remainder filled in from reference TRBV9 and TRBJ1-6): DSGVTQTPKHLITATGQRVTLRCSPRSGDLSVYWYQQSLDQGLQFLIQYYNGEERAKGNILERFSAQQFPDLHSELNLSSLELGDSALYFCASSAGTGGYSPLHFGNGTRLTVT.

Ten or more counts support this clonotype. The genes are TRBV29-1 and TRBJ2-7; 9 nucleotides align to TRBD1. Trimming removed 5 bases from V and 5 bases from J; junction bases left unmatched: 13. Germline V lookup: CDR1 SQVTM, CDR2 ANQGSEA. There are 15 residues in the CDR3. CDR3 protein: CSVTPGTGMLHEQYF. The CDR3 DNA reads TGCAGCGTTACACCCGGGACAGGGATGCTGCACGAGCAGTACTTC.

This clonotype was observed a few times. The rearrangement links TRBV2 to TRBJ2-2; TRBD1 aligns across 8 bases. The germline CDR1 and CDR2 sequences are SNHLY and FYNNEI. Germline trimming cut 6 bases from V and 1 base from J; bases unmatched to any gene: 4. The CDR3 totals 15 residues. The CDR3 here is CASSAGQGNTGELFF. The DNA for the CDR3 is TGTGCCAGCAGCGCTGGACAGGGGAACACCGGGGAGCTGTTTTTT.

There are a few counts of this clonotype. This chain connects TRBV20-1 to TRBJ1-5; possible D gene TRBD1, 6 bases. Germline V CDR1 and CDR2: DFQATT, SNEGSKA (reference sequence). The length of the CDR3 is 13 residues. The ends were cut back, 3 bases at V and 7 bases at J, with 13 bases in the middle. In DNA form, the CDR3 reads TGCAGTGCTAGGGGCGGGGGCTGGCAGCCCCAGCATTTT. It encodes CSARGGGWQPQHF.

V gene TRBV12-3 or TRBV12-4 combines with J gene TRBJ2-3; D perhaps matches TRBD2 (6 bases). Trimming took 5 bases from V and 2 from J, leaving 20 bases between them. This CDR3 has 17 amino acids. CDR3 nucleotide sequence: TGTGCCAGCAGTACCCGTCCGCTAGCGCATATCACAGATACGCAGTATTTT. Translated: CASSTRPLAHITDTQYF.

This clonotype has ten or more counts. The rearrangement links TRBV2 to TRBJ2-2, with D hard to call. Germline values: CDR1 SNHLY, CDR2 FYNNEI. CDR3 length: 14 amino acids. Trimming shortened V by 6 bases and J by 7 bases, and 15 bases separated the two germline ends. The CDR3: CASSPSLSFGELFF. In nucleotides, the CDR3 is TGTGCCAGCAGCCCGTCCCTCTCGTTCGGGGAGCTGTTTTTT.

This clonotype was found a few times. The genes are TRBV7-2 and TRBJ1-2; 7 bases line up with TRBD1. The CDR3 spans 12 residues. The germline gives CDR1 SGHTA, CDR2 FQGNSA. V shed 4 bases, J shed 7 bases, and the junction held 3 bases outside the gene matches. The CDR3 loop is CASSSTGFGYTF. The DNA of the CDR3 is TGTGCCAGCAGCTCGACAGGGTTTGGCTACACCTTC.

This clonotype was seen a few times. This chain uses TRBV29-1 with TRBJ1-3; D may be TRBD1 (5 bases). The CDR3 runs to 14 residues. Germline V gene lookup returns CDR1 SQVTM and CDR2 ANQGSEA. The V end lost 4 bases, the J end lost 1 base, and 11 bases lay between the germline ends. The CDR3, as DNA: TGCAGCGTTGGGGACGCAGGTTCTGGAAACACCATATATTTT. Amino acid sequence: CSVGDAGSGNTIYF.

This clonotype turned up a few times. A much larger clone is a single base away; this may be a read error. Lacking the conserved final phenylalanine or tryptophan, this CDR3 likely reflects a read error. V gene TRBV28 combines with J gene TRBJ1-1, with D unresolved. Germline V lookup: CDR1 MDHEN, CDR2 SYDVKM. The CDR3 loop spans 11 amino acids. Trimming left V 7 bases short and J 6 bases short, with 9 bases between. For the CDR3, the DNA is TGTGCCAGCACCCCAGGAGCTGAAGCTTTCTCT. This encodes CASTPGAEAFS.

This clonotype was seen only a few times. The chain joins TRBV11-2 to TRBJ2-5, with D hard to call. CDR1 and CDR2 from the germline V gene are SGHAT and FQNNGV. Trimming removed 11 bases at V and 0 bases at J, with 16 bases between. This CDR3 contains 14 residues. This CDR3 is CASGVGKYQETQYF. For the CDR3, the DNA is TGTGCCTCTGGAGTGGGGAAGTACCAAGAGACCCAGTACTTC.

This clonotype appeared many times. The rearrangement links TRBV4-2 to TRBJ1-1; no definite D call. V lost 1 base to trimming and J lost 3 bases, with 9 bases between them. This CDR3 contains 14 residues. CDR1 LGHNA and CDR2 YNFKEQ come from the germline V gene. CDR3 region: CASSQGGVDTEAFF. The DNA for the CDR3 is TGTGCCAGCAGCCAAGGCGGCGTGGACACTGAAGCTTTCTTT.

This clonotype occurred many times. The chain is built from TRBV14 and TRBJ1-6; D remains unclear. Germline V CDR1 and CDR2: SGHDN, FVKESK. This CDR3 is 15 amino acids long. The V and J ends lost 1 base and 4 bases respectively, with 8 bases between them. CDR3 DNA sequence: TGTGCCAGCAGCCAAGGCCGGGGATATAATTCACCCCTCCACTTT. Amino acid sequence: CASSQGRGYNSPLHF.

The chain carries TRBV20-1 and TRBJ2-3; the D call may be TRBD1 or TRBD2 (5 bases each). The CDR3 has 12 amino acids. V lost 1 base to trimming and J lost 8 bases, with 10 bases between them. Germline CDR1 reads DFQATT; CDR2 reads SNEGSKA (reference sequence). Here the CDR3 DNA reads TGCAGTGCTAGAGTCTCCGGGACTACGCAGTATTTT. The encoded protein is CSARVSGTTQYF.

The CDR3 protein is CASSSLGQTQYF. The CDR3 DNA sequence: TGTGCCAGCAGCTCACTGGGCCAGACCCAGTACTTC. The chain is built from TRBV11-3 and TRBJ2-5; D remains ambiguous. Trimming took off 4 bases at V and 6 bases at J, with 9 bases between the two ends. CDR1 and CDR2 from the germline V gene are SGHNT and YENEEA. The CDR3 runs 12 residues.

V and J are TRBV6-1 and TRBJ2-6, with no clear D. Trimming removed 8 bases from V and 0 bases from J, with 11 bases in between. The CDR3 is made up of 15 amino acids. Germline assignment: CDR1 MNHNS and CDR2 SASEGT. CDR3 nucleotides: TGTGCCAGCTTTGCGTTAATCTCTGGGGCCAACGTCCTGACTTTC. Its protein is CASFALISGANVLTF.

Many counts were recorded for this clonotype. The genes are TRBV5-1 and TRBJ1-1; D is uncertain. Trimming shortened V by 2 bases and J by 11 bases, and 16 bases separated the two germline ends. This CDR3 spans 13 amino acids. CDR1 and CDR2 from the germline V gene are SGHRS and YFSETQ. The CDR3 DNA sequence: TGCGCCAGCAGCTTAGGGTCGAACAGTGAGGCTTTCTTT. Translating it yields CASSLGSNSEAFF.

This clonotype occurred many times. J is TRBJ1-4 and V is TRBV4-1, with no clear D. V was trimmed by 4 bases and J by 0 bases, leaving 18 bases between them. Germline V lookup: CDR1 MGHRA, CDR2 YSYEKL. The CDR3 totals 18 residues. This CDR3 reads CASSPFLYKLATNEKLFF. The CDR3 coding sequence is TGCGCCAGCAGCCCCTTTTTATATAAACTGGCAACTAATGAAAAACTGTTTTTT.

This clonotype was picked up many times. For the CDR3, the DNA is TGTGCCATCAGTGAATTTTCAGGCCCTTCGGGCGAGCAGTACTTC. The encoded protein is CAISEFSGPSGEQYF. The V gene is TRBV10-3, the J gene TRBJ2-7; D gene unclear. This CDR3 comprises 15 residues. Trimming shortened V by 3 bases and J by 6 bases, and 18 bases separated the two germline ends. The germline V gene has CDR1 ENHRY and CDR2 SYGVKD.

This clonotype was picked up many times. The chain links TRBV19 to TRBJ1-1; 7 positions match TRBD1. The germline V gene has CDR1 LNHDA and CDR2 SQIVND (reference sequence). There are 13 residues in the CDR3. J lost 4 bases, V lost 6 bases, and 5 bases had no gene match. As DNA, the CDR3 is TGTGCCAGTAGCCTGGACAGGAGCACTGAAGCTTTCTTT. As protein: CASSLDRSTEAFF.

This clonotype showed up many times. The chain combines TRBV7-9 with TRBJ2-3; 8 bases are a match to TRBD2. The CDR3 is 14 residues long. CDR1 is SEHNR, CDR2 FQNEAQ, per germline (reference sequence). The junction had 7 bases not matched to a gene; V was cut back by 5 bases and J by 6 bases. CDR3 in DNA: TGTGCCAGCAGCCCGGGGACTAGATTGGATACGCAGTATTTT. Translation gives CASSPGTRLDTQYF.

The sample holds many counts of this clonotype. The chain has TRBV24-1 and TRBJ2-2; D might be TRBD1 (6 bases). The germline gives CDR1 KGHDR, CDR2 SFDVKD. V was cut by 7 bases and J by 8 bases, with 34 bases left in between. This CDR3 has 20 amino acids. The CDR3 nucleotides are TGTGCCACCAGCCGAACAGGGTTCCGCGATGATCAACACCGAGAAGGGGAGCTGTTTTTT. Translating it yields CATSRTGFRDDQHREGELFF.

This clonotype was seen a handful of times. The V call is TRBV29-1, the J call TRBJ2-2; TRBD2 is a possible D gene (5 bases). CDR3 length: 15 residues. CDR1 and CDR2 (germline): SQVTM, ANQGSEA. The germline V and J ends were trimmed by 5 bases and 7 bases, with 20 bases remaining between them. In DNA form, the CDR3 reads TGCAGCGTTAGGGAGATCGGACGGACCGACGGGGAGCTGTTTTTT. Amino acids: CSVREIGRTDGELFF.

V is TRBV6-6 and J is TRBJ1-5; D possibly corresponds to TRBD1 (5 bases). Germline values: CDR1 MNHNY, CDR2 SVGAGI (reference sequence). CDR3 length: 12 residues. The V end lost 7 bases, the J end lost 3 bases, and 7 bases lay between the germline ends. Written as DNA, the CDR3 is TGTGCCAGCATGGGGGACAATCAGCCCCAGCATTTT. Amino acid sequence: CASMGDNQPQHF.

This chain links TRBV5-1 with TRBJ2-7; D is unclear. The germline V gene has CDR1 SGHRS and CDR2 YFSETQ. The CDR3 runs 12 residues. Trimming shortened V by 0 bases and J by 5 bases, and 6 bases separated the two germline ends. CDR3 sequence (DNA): TGCGCCAGCAGCTTGGTTGGGGACGAGCAGTACTTC. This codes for CASSLVGDEQYF.